This entry features one T cell receptor beta chain sequence. The data derive from a study of shared clonotypes between healthy human individuals. Naive-designated CD8 cells lacked CD45RO, were positively enriched for CCR7, and omitted terminally differentiated effector memory CD45RA+ cells. Investigators spread the genomic DNA of each subset evenly over several immunoSEQ plates. Repertoires were generated with immunoSEQ multiplex PCR, while TCRdb's copy carries only in-frame clones and drops some. The table has roughly 650,000 clones, approximately 96% seen once. The source material was naive CD8+ T cells sorted from blood. This receptor was taken from a woman aged 30 to 39 in good health.

The CDR3 region is CASSLTGARVYEQYF. The CDR3 coding sequence is TGTGCCAGCAGCTTGACAGGTGCCCGTGTCTACGAGCAGTACTTC. This sequence joins TRBV5-6 and TRBJ2-7, with D possibly matching TRBD1 (5 bases). Trimming shortened V by 1 base and J by 3 bases, and 14 bases separated the two germline ends. CDR3 length equals 15 residues. Looked up from germline, CDR1 is SGHDT and CDR2 is YYEEEE.